The rows below give T cell receptor beta chains drawn from one sample of a study of shared clonotypes between healthy human individuals. The assay was immunoSEQ multiplex PCR, and TCRdb's table has in-frame clones only and misses some. The sample carries 2 million to 2.5 million clones, more than 90% recorded once. The sequencing input was naive CD4+ T cells sorted from blood. These receptors came from a man aged 18 to 35 in good health. Each CDR3 is given with its conserved first and last residue. A D gene is named only where the DNA matches it firmly. Rows may omit the clone size; those that give it use once, few, many or a size class.

j_gene	d_gene	abundance	v_gene	CDR3aa	CDR3nt
TRBJ1-4	-	-	TRBV18	CASSPPTNEKLFF	TGTGCCAGCTCACCACCGACTAATGAAAAACTGTTTTTT
TRBJ1-5	-	once	TRBV10-1	CASSAGINQPQHF	TGCGCCAGCAGTGCCGGAATCAATCAGCCCCAGCATTTT
TRBJ1-5	-	-	TRBV7-2	CASHRQLNQPQHF	TGTGCCAGCCATCGACAGCTCAATCAGCCCCAGCATTTT
TRBJ2-7	-	-	TRBV29-1	CSVEDQTKWDARSYEQYF	TGCAGCGTTGAAGATCAAACAAAATGGGACGCGCGCTCCTACGAGCAGTACTTC
TRBJ2-3	TRBD1	once	TRBV4-3	CASSQDTGGSTDTQYF	TGCGCCAGCAGCCAAGATACAGGGGGAAGCACAGATACGCAGTATTTT
TRBJ2-5	-	-	TRBV4-3	CASSQGSKTAWGETQYF	TGCGCCAGCAGCCAAGGATCAAAGACAGCCTGGGGTGAGACCCAGTACTTC
TRBJ2-7	TRBD1	-	TRBV7-2	CASSRDRGYEQYF	TGTGCCAGCAGCCGGGACAGGGGATACGAGCAGTACTTC
TRBJ1-5	-	-	TRBV2	CASSENLNQPQHF	TGTGCCAGCAGTGAAAACCTAAATCAGCCCCAGCATTTT
TRBJ1-4	-	once	TRBV6-6	CASSYTDSVVEKLFF	TGTGCCAGCAGTTACACCGACAGCGTGGTTGAAAAACTGTTTTTT
TRBJ1-1	TRBD1	-	TRBV5-6	CASSWDRVNTEAFF	TGTGCCAGCAGCTGGGACAGGGTGAACACTGAAGCTTTCTTT
TRBJ1-2	-	-	TRBV5-4	CASSLVPGAGYTF	TGTGCCAGCAGCTTGGTCCCAGGGGCTGGCTACACCTTC
TRBJ1-2	-	-	TRBV6-5	CASSYHGDSPTYGYTF	TGTGCCAGCAGTTACCACGGCGACAGCCCTACCTATGGCTACACCTTC
TRBJ1-5	-	-	TRBV30	CAYSRGSSNQPQHF	TGTGCCTACTCGCGGGGTTCGAGCAATCAGCCCCAGCATTTT
TRBJ1-6	TRBD1	-	TRBV6-6	CASRTRGKDSPLHF	TGTGCCAGCAGAACCAGGGGGAAGGATTCACCCCTCCACTTT
TRBJ2-5	-	-	TRBV5-1	CASSSALGAIQETQYF	TGCGCCAGCAGCTCCGCACTAGGGGCCATCCAAGAGACCCAGTACTTC
TRBJ2-4	-	-	TRBV6-5	CASSYSKQEKNIQYF	TGTGCCAGCAGTTACTCTAAGCAGGAGAAAAACATTCAGTACTTC
TRBJ1-1	TRBD1	-	TRBV5-1	CASSPQGTVNTEAFF	TGCGCCAGCAGCCCACAGGGGACCGTGAACACTGAAGCTTTCTTT
TRBJ2-7	-	-	TRBV1	CTSSPPGLAVGSYEQYF	TGCACCAGCAGCCCGCCCGGACTAGCGGTCGGCTCCTACGAGCAGTACTTC
TRBJ2-1	-	-	TRBV11-3	CASSRMEGNEQFF	TGTGCCAGCAGCCGTATGGAGGGCAATGAGCAGTTCTTC
TRBJ2-7	TRBD1	-	TRBV11-3	CASSLGTGLDEQYF	TGTGCCAGCAGCTTGGGGACAGGGCTCGACGAGCAGTACTTC
TRBJ2-2	TRBD2	-	TRBV7-2	CASSFWTSGTGELFF	TGTGCCAGCAGCTTTTGGACTAGCGGCACCGGGGAGCTGTTTTTT
TRBJ2-7	TRBD2	-	TRBV6-1	CASSATGGLREQYF	TGTGCCAGCAGCGCGACGGGGGGACTACGCGAGCAGTACTTC
TRBJ2-7	-	-	TRBV11-2	CASSLAAGSPYEQYF	TGTGCCAGCAGCTTAGCTGCAGGGAGTCCCTACGAGCAGTACTTC
TRBJ1-3	TRBD1	-	TRBV2	CASRDRAGGNTIYF	TGTGCCAGCAGGGACAGGGCCGGGGGAAACACCATATATTTT
TRBJ2-3	TRBD2	-	TRBV5-1	CASSLFTAGGYTDTQYF	TGCGCCAGCAGCTTGTTCACGGCGGGAGGGTACACAGATACGCAGTATTTT
TRBJ1-4	-	-	TRBV28	CASSRRYPGISLTTNEKLFF	TGTGCCAGCAGTCGACGATATCCGGGAATCTCCCTGACAACTAATGAAAAACTGTTTTTT
TRBJ1-2	TRBD1	once	TRBV6-1	CASSASGGRLYTF	TGTGCCAGCAGTGCCTCAGGGGGCCGACTCTACACCTTC
TRBJ2-7	-	few	TRBV5-4	CASSLANYEQYF	TGTGCCAGCAGCTTGGCAAACTACGAGCAGTACTTC
TRBJ1-5	TRBD1	-	TRBV5-1	CASSEGQGDNQPQHF	TGCGCCAGCAGCGAGGGACAGGGGGACAATCAGCCCCAGCATTTT
TRBJ1-5	-	-	TRBV5-1	CASSAGLTQPQHF	TGCGCCAGCAGCGCGGGATTAACTCAGCCCCAGCATTTT
TRBJ2-5	-	-	TRBV6-6	CAIGGGETQYF	TGTGCCATAGGGGGGGGTGAGACCCAGTACTTC
TRBJ1-6	-	-	TRBV6-1	CASSETGYPSYNSPLHF	TGTGCCAGCAGTGAGACGGGATATCCCTCCTATAATTCACCCCTCCACTTT
TRBJ1-4	-	-	TRBV2	CASSDRDSTNEKLFF	TGTGCCAGCAGTGACAGGGACTCCACTAATGAAAAACTGTTTTTT
TRBJ2-3	-	once	TRBV7-9	CASSEHRGGGTDTQYF	TGTGCCAGCAGCGAGCACAGGGGAGGAGGCACAGATACGCAGTATTTT
TRBJ1-1	TRBD1	few	TRBV5-6	CASSHTPGQLGVTEAFF	TGTGCCAGCAGCCACACCCCGGGACAGTTGGGCGTCACTGAAGCTTTCTTT
TRBJ2-7	TRBD2	-	TRBV9	CASSVRGGLDEQYF	TGTGCCAGCAGCGTCCGGGGGGGCCTAGACGAGCAGTACTTC
TRBJ2-5	TRBD2	-	TRBV27	CASSPKLAGGPRETQYF	TGTGCCAGCAGTCCGAAACTAGCGGGAGGGCCACGGGAGACCCAGTACTTC
TRBJ2-5	-	-	TRBV25-1	CASSESGPARETQYF	TGTGCCAGCAGTGAATCCGGGCCAGCGAGGGAGACCCAGTACTTC
TRBJ2-2	-	-	TRBV5-1	CASSLEDMNTGELFF	TGCGCCAGCAGCTTGGAAGACATGAACACCGGGGAGCTGTTTTTT
TRBJ1-1	-	-	TRBV7-9	CASSLPGQETMNTEAFF	TGTGCCAGCAGCTTACCGGGTCAGGAGACTATGAACACTGAAGCTTTCTTT
TRBJ1-6	-	-	TRBV7-3	CASSLVMANSPLHF	TGTGCCAGCAGCTTAGTTATGGCGAATTCACCCCTCCACTTT
TRBJ2-1	-	-	TRBV6-5	CASSYLEEYNEQFF	TGTGCCAGCAGTTACCTCGAAGAATACAATGAGCAGTTCTTC
TRBJ2-2	-	-	TRBV7-9	CASSPDYFGELFF	TGTGCCAGCAGCCCAGACTACTTCGGGGAGCTGTTTTTT
TRBJ1-3	-	-	TRBV6-5	CATRGGDGNTIYF	TGTGCCACTCGCGGGGGGGACGGAAACACCATATATTTT
TRBJ1-5	-	-	TRBV6-1	CASTSYSNQPQHF	TGTGCCAGCACTTCATACAGCAATCAGCCCCAGCATTTT
TRBJ2-2	TRBD2	-	TRBV2	CASSEASGIPNTGELFF	TGTGCCAGCAGTGAAGCTAGCGGGATACCGAACACCGGGGAGCTGTTTTTT
TRBJ2-7	-	-	TRBV6-1	CASSVGLYYEQYF	TGTGCCAGCAGTGTGGGGTTGTACTACGAGCAGTACTTC
TRBJ2-5	TRBD2	once	TRBV27	CANNQIRTSGGETQYF	TGTGCCAACAATCAAATCCGGACTAGCGGAGGGGAGACCCAGTACTTC
TRBJ2-5	-	-	TRBV1	CTSIHGTTRYQETQYF	TGCACCAGCATACACGGGACTACCCGATATCAAGAGACCCAGTACTTC
TRBJ1-4	TRBD1	-	TRBV5-1	CASSLAGQEEKLFF	TGCGCCAGCAGCTTGGCCGGACAGGAGGAAAAACTGTTTTTT
TRBJ2-1	TRBD2	-	TRBV4-2	CASSQGASGGNEQFF	TGTGCCAGCAGCCAGGGGGCTAGCGGGGGAAATGAGCAGTTCTTC
TRBJ1-5	-	-	TRBV30	CAWSVAFGVGNQPQHF	TGTGCCTGGAGTGTGGCTTTCGGGGTTGGCAATCAGCCCCAGCATTTT
TRBJ2-6	-	-	TRBV4-3	CASSREPAANVLTF	TGCGCCAGCAGCCGGGAGCCGGCGGCCAACGTCCTGACTTTC